The next 29 T cell receptor beta chains were all read from a single sample in a study of T cell responses to AZD1222 COVID-19 vaccine. Some clones are missing from TCRdb's copy, which holds only in-frame ones; the method was immunoSEQ multiplex PCR. The sample lists some 90,000 clones; around 90% were seen once. The specimen was peripheral blood, collected on day 0 of AZD1222 vaccination. These receptors all come from an adult in good health.

The chain links TRBV2 to TRBJ1-1, with 7 nucleotides matching TRBD1. The germline gives CDR1 SNHLY, CDR2 FYNNEI. V was pared by 6 bases and J by 5 bases, with 3 bases of the junction left unmatched. CDR3 size: 12 residues. CDR3 DNA: TGTGCCAGCAGAACAGGGGATACTGAAGCTTTCTTT. Translated: CASRTGDTEAFF.

In this sample, this clone turned up a few times. The rearrangement links TRBV30 to TRBJ1-2, with D maybe TRBD1 (5 bases). V lost 1 base, J lost 1 base, and 10 bases lay in between. This CDR3 is built from 14 residues. Per the germline V gene, CDR1 is GTSNPN and CDR2 is SVGIG (reference sequence). In DNA form, the CDR3 reads TGTGCCTGGAGTGAACTGGGGCTTAACTATGGCTACACCTTC. Translating it yields CAWSELGLNYGYTF.

The chain employs TRBV7-9 and TRBJ2-1; TRBD2 aligns across 8 bases. The CDR3 contains 13 residues. With V trimmed by 5 bases and J by 9 bases, 6 bases remained unmatched. Germline V gene data show CDR1 as SEHNR and CDR2 as FQNEAQ (reference sequence). In DNA, the CDR3 is TGTGCCAGCAGCATTGGGACTAGTAGTGAGCAGTTCTTC. The encoded protein is CASSIGTSSEQFF. Supplemented by reference TRBV7-9 and TRBJ2-1, the full variable domain reads DTGVSQNPRHKITKRGQNVTFRCDPISEHNRLYWYRQTLGQGPEFLTYFQNEAQLEKSRLLSDRFSAERPKGSFSTLEIQRTEQGDSAMYLCASSIGTSSEQFFGPGTRLTVL.

V usage is TRBV6-5 and J usage is TRBJ1-5, with unresolved D. Trimming pared 8 bases from V and 2 bases from J, leaving 16 bases between. Germline V gene data show CDR1 as MNHEY and CDR2 as SVGAGI. The CDR3 extends over 15 amino acids. CDR3 residues: CASEPSGGGNQPQHF. In nucleotides, the CDR3 is TGTGCCAGCGAGCCGAGCGGCGGAGGCAATCAGCCCCAGCATTTT.

The rearrangement uses TRBV30 and TRBJ1-3; D is unclear. Trimming removed 4 bases from V and 0 bases from J, with 16 bases in between. Germline assignment: CDR1 GTSNPN and CDR2 SVGIG (reference sequence). The CDR3 loop spans 16 amino acids. CDR3 sequence: CAWTPRTALSGNTIYF. The CDR3 region has the DNA TGTGCCTGGACCCCCCGGACGGCCCTCTCTGGAAACACCATATATTTT.

V gene TRBV7-9 combines with J gene TRBJ2-1; D remains ambiguous. Trimming removed 5 bases at V and 2 bases at J, with 10 bases between. Germline CDR1 and CDR2: SEHNR and FQNEAQ (reference sequence). CDR3 size: 14 residues. CDR3 DNA: TGTGCCAGCAGCCCCCCCCCAGCCTACAATGAGCAGTTCTTC. It translates to CASSPPPAYNEQFF.

The chain employs TRBV3-1 (or the pseudogene TRBV3-2) and TRBJ1-3, with D perhaps TRBD1 (5 bases). Germline CDR1 reads LGHDT; CDR2 reads YNNKEL (reference sequence). Between the trimmed V and J ends, which lost 1 base and 4 bases, there was a span of 11 bases. The CDR3 totals 15 residues. CDR3 DNA: TGTGCCAGCAGCCAAGCGGTAGGGGTCGGAAACACCATATATTTT. It yields the protein CASSQAVGVGNTIYF.

This clone was seen once. The chain employs TRBV6-6 and TRBJ1-2; tentatively, D is TRBD1 (5 bases). V lost 2 bases to trimming and J lost 2 bases, with 15 bases between them. The CDR3 sequence is 16 residues long. CDR1 and CDR2 from the germline V gene are MNHNY and SVGAGI (reference sequence). CDR3 sequence (DNA): TGTGCCAGCAGTTACAGGGGAGAGAAAGAGAACTATGGCTACACCTTC. This codes for CASSYRGEKENYGYTF.

The chain couples TRBV7-9 to TRBJ2-5; 11 positions agree with TRBD2. The germline V gene has CDR1 SEHNR and CDR2 FQNEAQ (reference sequence). V trimming: 0 bases; J trimming: 4 bases; junction bases outside the gene matches: 4. This CDR3 spans 16 amino acids. The CDR3 DNA reads as TGTGCCAGCAGCTTAGCGCTTGGACTAGCGGGAGAGACCCAGTACTTC. Its protein product is CASSLALGLAGETQYF.

The chain combines TRBV29-1 with TRBJ2-5, with D possibly TRBD2 on 6 matching bases. Germline V lookup: CDR1 SQVTM, CDR2 ANQGSEA. CDR3 length: 15 amino acids. Trimming shortened V by 0 bases and J by 2 bases, and 13 bases separated the two germline ends. Written as DNA, the CDR3 is TGCAGCGTTGAAGATTGGGGGGAAGGGCAAGAGACCCAGTACTTC. Translation: CSVEDWGEGQETQYF.

The chain recombines TRBV7-2 with TRBJ2-7, with 8 bases fitting TRBD2. V trimming: 1 base; J trimming: 3 bases; junction bases outside the gene matches: 5. The CDR3 runs to 15 residues. Germline CDR1 SGHTA, CDR2 FQGNSA. The CDR3 DNA reads as TGTGCCAGCAGCTTAGGTTTGAGCGGGGGCTACGAGCAGTACTTC. It translates to CASSLGLSGGYEQYF.

V usage is TRBV20-1 and J usage is TRBJ2-3, with D perhaps matching TRBD1 (6 bases). The CDR3 has 15 residues. Per the germline V gene, CDR1 is DFQATT and CDR2 is SNEGSKA (reference sequence). With 3 bases removed from V and 1 base from J, the gap between germline ends came to 14 bases. The CDR3 nucleotides are TGCAGTGCTAGTGCGCAGGGGTTGGGCACAGATACGCAGTATTTT. It yields the protein CSASAQGLGTDTQYF.

V gene TRBV11-2 combines with J gene TRBJ2-2; D perhaps matches TRBD2 (6 bases). The CDR3 has 14 amino acids. Germline V gene lookup returns CDR1 SGHAT and CDR2 FQNNGV. The V and J ends lost 5 bases and 5 bases respectively, with 12 bases between them. CDR3 coding DNA: TGTGCCAGCAGCAAGGGACTCTCGACCGGGGAGCTGTTTTTT. This translates into CASSKGLSTGELFF.

This chain joins TRBV5-1 and TRBJ1-2, with no clear D. From germline, CDR1 is SGHRS and CDR2 YFSETQ. The length of the CDR3 is 16 residues. V lost 1 base to trimming and J lost 5 bases, with 18 bases between them. The CDR3, as DNA: TGCGCCAGCAGCTTGTCTACAGCCTTTCCCAAATATGGCTACACCTTC. Protein sequence: CASSLSTAFPKYGYTF.

The chain recombines TRBV19 with TRBJ1-4, with 9 nucleotides matching TRBD1. Losses at the gene ends were 5 bases for V and 8 bases for J; bases not matched to a gene: 6. Germline V gene lookup returns CDR1 LNHDA and CDR2 SQIVND (reference sequence). The CDR3 is 14 residues long. CDR3 protein: CASSPYGQGEKLFF. In DNA, the CDR3 is TGTGCCAGTAGTCCATATGGACAGGGGGAAAAACTGTTTTTT.

The chain links TRBV13 to TRBJ2-7; maybe TRBD1 (6 bases). Per germline, CDR1 PRHDT and CDR2 FYEKMQ (reference sequence). Trimming took off 0 bases at V and 9 bases at J, with 30 bases between the two ends. This CDR3 has 19 residues. The CDR3 here is CASSLGLIRSVTGYDGQYF. The CDR3 DNA reads TGTGCCAGCAGCTTAGGCCTAATAAGGTCGGTGACAGGCTACGATGGGCAGTACTTC.

This clone was recorded once. The chain combines TRBV29-1 with TRBJ1-2; tentatively, D is TRBD1 (5 bases). This CDR3 contains 11 residues. V dropped 3 bases and J dropped 4 bases, with 6 bases sitting between them. Germline V gene sequence: CDR1 SQVTM, CDR2 ANQGSEA. CDR3 residues: CSVEGTYGYTF. The DNA for the CDR3 is TGCAGCGTTGAGGGGACCTATGGCTACACCTTC. The whole variable domain, remainder taken from reference TRBV29-1 and TRBJ1-2, is SAVISQKPSRDICQRGTSLTIQCQVDSQVTMMFWYRQQPGQSLTLIATANQGSEATYESGFVIDKFPISRPNLTFSTLTVSNMSPEDSSIYLCSVEGTYGYTFGSGTRLTVV.

The chain uses TRBV7-9 and TRBJ1-1; D is unclear. CDR1 and CDR2 (germline): SEHNR, FQNEAQ (reference sequence). The CDR3 covers 13 residues. Trimming removed 4 bases from V and 4 bases from J, with 10 bases in between. For the CDR3, the DNA is TGTGCCAGCAGCTCCACTGTGGGCACTGAAGCTTTCTTT. It specifies CASSSTVGTEAFF.

To note about this clone: An end of the junction does not agree with germline; a read error may underlie this. The CDR3 sequence: CAWSGRETFF. In DNA form, the CDR3 reads TGTGCCTGGAGTGGCCGTGAAACTTTCTTT. The chain couples TRBV30 to TRBJ1-1, with no clear D. This CDR3 has 10 residues. Germline V lookup: CDR1 GTSNPN, CDR2 SVGIG (reference sequence).

V usage is TRBV19 and J usage is TRBJ1-6; 7 bases fit TRBD1. CDR1 LNHDA and CDR2 SQIVND come from the germline V gene (reference sequence). The J segment lost 5 bases and the V segment lost 5 bases, leaving 3 bases of the junction unmatched. The CDR3 contains 14 residues. The CDR3 is CASSLGQDNSPLHF. The CDR3 DNA follows: TGTGCCAGTAGTCTCGGACAGGATAATTCACCCCTCCACTTT.

The V gene is TRBV2, the J gene TRBJ2-5; 9 bases align to TRBD2. Trimming removed 5 bases from V and 5 bases from J; junction bases left unmatched: 15. The CDR3 loop spans 17 amino acids. The germline gives CDR1 SNHLY, CDR2 FYNNEI. The CDR3 reads CASSLMLAGDPPETQYF. The CDR3 nucleotides read TGTGCCAGCAGTCTAATGTTAGCGGGGGACCCCCCCGAGACCCAGTACTTC.

The chain has TRBV7-3 and TRBJ2-2; D unclear. Germline V lookup: CDR1 SGHTA, CDR2 FQGTGA. Trimming left V 5 bases short and J 5 bases short, with 6 bases between. The CDR3 is 12 residues long. The CDR3 spells CASSPSTGELFF. The CDR3 region has the DNA TGTGCCAGCAGCCCCTCGACCGGGGAGCTGTTTTTT. Full variable domain (missing parts from reference TRBV7-3 and TRBJ2-2): GAGVSQTPSNKVTEKGKYVELRCDPISGHTALYWYRQSLGQGPEFLIYFQGTGAADDSGLPNDRFFAVRPEGSVSTLKIQRTERGDSAVYLCASSPSTGELFFGEGSRLTVL.

The chain is built from TRBV27 and TRBJ1-5; D ambiguous. The CDR3 runs 13 residues. Trimming pared 9 bases from V and 0 bases from J, leaving 9 bases between. Germline V lookup: CDR1 MNHEY, CDR2 SMNVEV (reference sequence). CDR3 amino acids: CASRKGSNQPQHF. DNA of the CDR3: TGTGCCAGTAGGAAAGGTAGCAATCAGCCCCAGCATTTT.

The chain uses TRBV3-1 (or the pseudogene TRBV3-2) and TRBJ2-1, with D uncertain. Germline CDR1 is LGHDT and CDR2 is YNNKEL (reference sequence). This CDR3 contains 12 residues. Deletions cut 0 bases from V and 11 bases from J, with 8 bases between. The CDR3 sequence is CASSQEARQQFF. The CDR3 DNA sequence: TGTGCCAGCAGCCAAGAGGCACGACAGCAGTTCTTC.

The CDR3 DNA is TGCAGTGCTAGTCGAGCGGGGGCGAACACTGAAGCTTTCTTT. This gives the protein CSASRAGANTEAFF. The V and J genes are TRBV20-1 and TRBJ1-1, with D possibly being TRBD1 (6 bases). The germline CDR1 and CDR2 sequences are DFQATT and SNEGSKA (reference sequence). The CDR3 covers 14 residues. The ends were cut back, 3 bases at V and 1 base at J, with 12 bases in the middle.

This chain uses TRBV7-2 with TRBJ2-2, with 9 bases fitting TRBD2. Germline CDR1 reads SGHTA; CDR2 reads FQGNSA. The CDR3 runs to 15 residues. V dropped 1 base and J dropped 6; count of bases not matched to a gene: 3. CDR3 nucleotide sequence: TGTGCCAGCAGCTTAGGCGGGGGGGCCTCCGGGGAGCTGTTTTTT. Translated, it gives CASSLGGGASGELFF.

The rearrangement uses TRBV12-1 and TRBJ1-1; TRBD1, the table's D call, lacks a check against the DNA. TRBV12-1 is shown as a pseudogene. CDR3 size: 16 residues. The CDR3 sequence: CASSFAPGQMNTEAFF. In DNA form, the CDR3 reads TGTGCCAGCAGCTTTGCGCCCGGACAGATGAACACTGAAGCTTTCTTT.

V gene TRBV20-1 combines with J gene TRBJ2-2; maybe TRBD1 (5 bases). Per the germline V gene, CDR1 is DFQATT and CDR2 is SNEGSKA (reference sequence). V was trimmed by 3 bases and J by 1 base, leaving 9 bases between them. The CDR3 totals 14 residues. DNA of the CDR3: TGCAGTGCTAGTCCCGGACAGAACACCGGGGAGCTGTTTTTT. This sequence encodes CSASPGQNTGELFF.

The V call is TRBV3-1 (or the pseudogene TRBV3-2), the J call TRBJ2-5, with 8 bases fitting TRBD1. The CDR3 consists of 13 residues. The V segment lost 3 bases and the J segment 7 bases; nucleotides outside the gene matches: 4. CDR1 is LGHDT and CDR2 is YNNKEL in the germline V gene (reference sequence). The CDR3 sequence: CASSQDRAGTQYF. In nucleotides, the CDR3 is TGTGCCAGCAGCCAGGACAGGGCTGGGACCCAGTACTTC.